This entry lists 17 T cell receptor beta chains sequenced from one sample in a study of cytomegalovirus exposure and HLA in healthy donors. It was with 60 Vbeta and 13 Jbeta primers that the PCR ran. The data were produced by immunoSEQ multiplex PCR, yet TCRdb's version contains in-frame clones alone and is incomplete. The sample carries some 100,000 clones, about 69% recorded once. The specimen was PBMCs. These receptors were taken from a young woman in good health and CMV-seropositive.

The chain employs TRBV7-2 and TRBJ2-1, with 11 nucleotides matching TRBD2. This CDR3 comprises 19 residues. The germline V gene has CDR1 SGHTA and CDR2 FQGNSA. Losses at the gene ends were 4 bases for V and 4 bases for J; bases not matched to a gene: 15. CDR3 DNA: TGTGCCAGCAGCTCCCAGCCCAGTAGCGGGAGGGCCGGGTACAATGAGCAGTTCTTC. Translating gives CASSSQPSSGRAGYNEQFF.

As to this clone: A read error may account for a junction end that differs from germline. The J gene is TRBJ2-7, the V gene TRBV11-2, with D hard to call. Per the germline V gene, CDR1 is SGHAT and CDR2 is FQNNGV. The CDR3 length is 13 residues. The CDR3 is CASSLGIGYEQYF. The CDR3 region has the DNA TGTGCCAGCAGTTTAGGTATCGGGTACGAGCAGTACTTC.

This clone appeared once. CDR3 protein: CASLKQERGTDTQYF. The DNA for the CDR3 is TGCGCCAGCCTAAAGCAGGAGCGGGGCACAGATACGCAGTATTTT. This rearrangement joins TRBV5-1 to TRBJ2-3; a possible D gene is TRBD2 (6 bases). The CDR3 spans 15 residues. CDR1 is SGHRS and CDR2 is YFSETQ in the germline V gene. V lost 7 bases to trimming and J lost 1 base, with 16 bases between them.

This clone was recorded a few times. The chain couples TRBV27 to TRBJ2-1; maybe TRBD2 (7 bases). CDR3 length: 16 residues. The germline V gene encodes CDR1 MNHEY and CDR2 SMNVEV (reference sequence). Trimming removed 4 bases at V and 8 bases at J, with 21 bases between. CDR3 coding DNA: TGTGCCAGCAGTTCACCCTCTAGGGGGAGGGGGGATGAGCAGTTCTTC. Translation gives CASSSPSRGRGDEQFF.

This clone was seen more than once but under ten times. This chain connects TRBV4-2 to TRBJ2-1; the match to TRBD2 covers 14 bases. Per germline, CDR1 LGHNA and CDR2 YNFKEQ. Germline trimming cut 4 bases from V and 0 bases from J; bases unmatched to any gene: 2. The CDR3 runs 17 residues. The CDR3 region has the DNA TGTGCCAGCAGCCTAGGGACTAGCGGGAGCTCCTACAATGAGCAGTTCTTC. As protein: CASSLGTSGSSYNEQFF.

This clone turned up a few times. This sequence joins TRBV6-4 and TRBJ2-1; 11 bases are a match to TRBD2. Germline V gives CDR1 MRHNA, CDR2 SNTAGT. The junction had 2 bases not matched to a gene; V was cut back by 0 bases and J by 4 bases. This CDR3 contains 16 residues. The DNA of the CDR3 is TGTGCCAGCAGTGACTCGGCTAGCGGGGGGTACAATGAGCAGTTCTTC. Translation gives CASSDSASGGYNEQFF.

This clone was detected only a few times. This same CDR3 is encoded by further DNA sequences in the sample. This sequence joins TRBV28 and TRBJ2-7; 9 bases align to TRBD2. The ends lost 3 bases at V and 4 bases at J; junction bases unmatched: 1. Germline CDR1 MDHEN, CDR2 SYDVKM. The CDR3 runs 13 residues. As DNA, the CDR3 is TGTGCCAGCAGTTTGGGACTAGCTTACGAGCAGTACTTC. Protein sequence: CASSLGLAYEQYF. Full variable domain (outside the CDR3, taken from reference TRBV28 and TRBJ2-7): DVKVTQSSRYLVKRTGEKVFLECVQDMDHENMFWYRQDPGLGLRLIYFSYDVKMKEKGDIPEGYSVSREKKERFSLILESASTNQTSMYLCASSLGLAYEQYFGPGTRLTVT.

V gene TRBV11-3 combines with J gene TRBJ2-2, with 8 bases lining up with TRBD1. Unmatched junction bases numbered 4, after V lost 7 bases and J lost 3 bases. Germline V gene data show CDR1 as SGHNT and CDR2 as YENEEA. The CDR3 contains 14 residues. CDR3 in amino acids: CASNAGGYTGELFF. The DNA for the CDR3 is TGTGCCAGCAACGCAGGGGGCTACACCGGGGAGCTGTTTTTT.

The V call is TRBV9, the J call TRBJ1-1; the match to TRBD1 covers 10 bases. The V and J ends lost 3 bases and 1 base, in that order; junction bases with no gene match: 6. The CDR3 covers 16 residues. CDR1 and CDR2 from the germline V gene are SGDLS and YYNGEE. CDR3: CASSDIGQGGNTEAFF. The CDR3 nucleotides read TGTGCCAGCAGCGACATCGGACAGGGGGGGAACACTGAAGCTTTCTTT. Complete variable domain (other parts from reference TRBV9 and TRBJ1-1): DSGVTQTPKHLITATGQRVTLRCSPRSGDLSVYWYQQSLDQGLQFLIQYYNGEERAKGNILERFSAQQFPDLHSELNLSSLELGDSALYFCASSDIGQGGNTEAFFGQGTRLTVV.

The gene calls are TRBV5-4 and TRBJ2-3, with TRBD2 matching 11 bases. With 4 bases clipped from V and 3 bases from J, the junction kept 4 bases outside the gene matches. This CDR3 is 15 amino acids long. In germline, CDR1 is SGHNT, CDR2 YYREEE (reference sequence). The CDR3 region has the DNA TGTGCCAGCAGCAGGGGACTAGCGGATACAGATACGCAGTATTTT. Translated, it gives CASSRGLADTDTQYF.

The chain has TRBV7-6 and TRBJ2-3; 14 bases map to TRBD2. From germline, CDR1 is SGHVS and CDR2 FNYEAQ. This CDR3 is built from 17 residues. Trimming took 2 bases from V and 4 from J; bases not matched to a gene: 5. The CDR3 region is CASSLRLAGGPPDTQYF. In DNA form, the CDR3 reads TGTGCCAGCAGCTTACGACTAGCGGGAGGGCCGCCAGATACGCAGTATTTT. The whole variable domain, filled in from reference TRBV7-6 and TRBJ2-3, reads GAGVSQSPRYKVTKRGQDVALRCDPISGHVSLYWYRQALGQGPEFLTYFNYEAQQDKSGLPNDRFSAERPEGSISTLTIQRTEQRDSAMYRCASSLRLAGGPPDTQYFGPGTRLTVL.

The V gene is TRBV12-5, the J gene TRBJ1-1; no definite D call. V lost 1 base to trimming and J lost 5 bases, with 8 bases between them. The CDR3 is 13 residues long. Germline assignment: CDR1 LGHNT and CDR2 FRNRAP. CDR3 in DNA: TGTGCTAGTGGTTTGGGGATGAGGACTGAAGCTTTCTTT. Residues: CASGLGMRTEAFF. The full variable domain, rest sourced from reference TRBV12-5 and TRBJ1-1, is DARVTQTPRHKVTEMGQEVTMRCQPILGHNTVFWYRQTMMQGLELLAYFRNRAPLDDSGMPKDRFSAEMPDATLATLKIQPSEPRDSAVYFCASGLGMRTEAFFGQGTRLTVV.

This chain links TRBV28 with TRBJ2-2, with TRBD2 matching 11 bases. V lost 7 bases and J lost 4; bases outside the gene matches: 5. CDR1 and CDR2 from the germline V gene are MDHEN and SYDVKM. This CDR3 region has 15 residues. The CDR3 reads CASNELAGVTGELFF. The CDR3 region has the DNA TGTGCCAGCAATGAACTAGCGGGGGTCACCGGGGAGCTGTTTTTT.

This clone was seen only once. The chain employs TRBV27 and TRBJ2-3, with TRBD2 as a possible D gene (5 bases). The CDR3 runs to 14 residues. Germline V CDR1 and CDR2: MNHEY, SMNVEV (reference sequence). With 2 bases removed from V and 4 bases from J, the gap between germline ends came to 10 bases. The CDR3 DNA is TGTGCCAGCAGTTTAACCCGGCGGGCAGATACGCAGTATTTT. Translation gives CASSLTRRADTQYF.

This chain connects TRBV5-6 to TRBJ1-2, with 7 nucleotides matching TRBD1. Unmatched junction bases numbered 10, after V lost 4 bases and J lost 1 base. Germline V gene data show CDR1 as SGHDT and CDR2 as YYEEEE. The CDR3 covers 16 residues. CDR3 coding DNA: TGTGCCAGCAGCCCCACAGGGGTCGGAAGTAACTATGGCTACACCTTC. Protein: CASSPTGVGSNYGYTF.

The chain has TRBV5-4 and TRBJ2-7; a possible D gene is TRBD2 (6 bases). V was shortened by 0 bases and J by 9 bases, with 19 bases between the two germline ends. The length of the CDR3 is 15 residues. CDR1 and CDR2 (germline): SGHNT, YYREEE (reference sequence). The CDR3 region is CASSLEGLTGAGQYF. CDR3 DNA: TGTGCCAGCAGCTTGGAGGGACTCACCGGAGCCGGGCAGTACTTC.

The chain has TRBV4-3 and TRBJ2-1; 8 positions match TRBD2. The V segment lost 1 base and the J segment 4 bases; nucleotides outside the gene matches: 6. This CDR3 has 16 residues. Germline values: CDR1 LGHNA, CDR2 YSLEER. CDR3 coding DNA: TGCGCCAGCAGCCAAGGGACGGGGGGGTTTTACAATGAGCAGTTCTTC. Translated, it gives CASSQGTGGFYNEQFF.